Listed here is a single T cell receptor (beta chain). These data come from a study of OX40 agonist ivuxolimab in advanced cancers. The germline CDR1 and CDR2 sequences are SGHRS and YFSETQ. Trimming stripped 5 bases from V and 5 bases from J, with 13 bases between. The CDR3 is made up of 13 amino acids. Profiled with immunoSEQ multiplex PCR; TCRdb holds only in-frame clones, not every one. The table lists some 39,000 clones, approximately 90% of them singletons, with 6% in the top ten. This clonotype was obtained from an adult with an advanced solid tumor such as melanoma, head and neck, liver or kidney cancer. V usage is TRBV5-1 and J usage is TRBJ2-5; a possible D gene is TRBD1 (6 bases). The sample was CD4+ or CD8+ T cells sorted from blood, taken in a trial of the OX40 agonist ivuxolimab. The CDR3 reads CASSSGQSETQYF. The CDR3 nucleotides are TGCGCCAGCAGTTCGGGACAAAGTGAGACCCAGTACTTC.